What follows are 3 T cell receptor beta chains derived from one specimen sequenced in a study of blood T cell repertoires in COVID-19. Data came from immunoSEQ multiplex PCR; TCRdb stores just in-frame clones and leaves some out. The profile shows 98,000 or so clones, 75% to 90% of them singletons. Specimen: peripheral blood. Every receptor here comes from a man in his sixties with acute or convalescent COVID-19.

This chain joins TRBV6-6 and TRBJ2-3; TRBD2 aligns across 13 bases. The length of the CDR3 is 17 residues. V lost 5 bases and J lost 6; bases outside the gene matches: 11. The V gene's germline CDR1 is MNHNY and CDR2 SVGAGI (reference sequence). The CDR3 is CASSRRPGLAGRDTQYF. CDR3 DNA: TGTGCCAGCAGTCGCCGCCCGGGACTAGCGGGAAGGGATACGCAGTATTTT.

This clone appeared once. The rearrangement links TRBV5-1 to TRBJ2-3; 8 nucleotides agree with TRBD2. Germline CDR1 SGHRS, CDR2 YFSETQ. CDR3 length equals 16 residues. V shed 4 bases and J 2 bases; nucleotides not matched to a gene: 9. CDR3 DNA sequence: TGCGCCAGCAGCCGCGGACTAGCTGCCACCACAGATACGCAGTATTTT. This encodes CASSRGLAATTDTQYF.

The chain employs TRBV25-1 and TRBJ2-1; TRBD1 matches 8 bases. Per germline, CDR1 MGHDK and CDR2 SYGVNS. Germline trimming cut 6 bases from V and 9 bases from J; bases unmatched to any gene: 4. The CDR3 has 12 residues. CDR3 bases: TGTGCCAGCAGCCTAGACAGGGGTGAGCAGTTCTTC. Amino acids: CASSLDRGEQFF. Supplemented by reference TRBV25-1 and TRBJ2-1, the full variable domain reads EADIYQTPRYLVIGTGKKITLECSQTMGHDKMYWYQQDPGMELHLIHYSYGVNSTEKGDLSSESTVSRIRTEHFPLTLESARPSHTSQYLCASSLDRGEQFFGPGTRLTVL.